These T cell receptor beta chains were read from a single sample in a study of T cells in Graves' hyperthyroidism and ophthalmopathy. TCRdb ran MiXCR on the multiplex PCR reads and lists one entry per CDR3 protein. Here the sample spans nearly 110,000 distinct CDR3 sequences, about 17% being singletons. The sample taken for sequencing was blood. The receptor source for this set is a woman between 50 and 59 years old with Graves' hyperthyroidism. CDR3s leave out the opening cysteine and the closing phenylalanine or tryptophan. The order of the fields is V gene, J gene, CDR3 protein.

v_call: TRBV28; j_call: TRBJ1-2; cdr3_aa: ASTPGYPYGYT
v_call: TRBV5-1; j_call: TRBJ2-7; cdr3_aa: ASSLGVTAYSYEQY
v_call: TRBV19; j_call: TRBJ2-5; cdr3_aa: ASSIPGAGQETQY
v_call: TRBV12-3/TRBV12-4; j_call: TRBJ2-3; cdr3_aa: ASSPGGARGDTQY
v_call: TRBV29-1; j_call: TRBJ2-1; cdr3_aa: SATPGLAPYNEQF
v_call: TRBV7-9; j_call: TRBJ1-1; cdr3_aa: ASSYRDSEAF
v_call: TRBV5-1; j_call: TRBJ2-7; cdr3_aa: ASSSNVAAYEQY
v_call: TRBV19; j_call: TRBJ1-5; cdr3_aa: ASTPRESNQPQH
v_call: TRBV2; j_call: TRBJ2-1; cdr3_aa: ASTNPLALGNEQF
v_call: TRBV6-2/TRBV6-3; j_call: TRBJ1-1; cdr3_aa: ASRGQGVLGTEAF
v_call: TRBV2; j_call: TRBJ2-1; cdr3_aa: ASSDSGILSYNEQF
v_call: TRBV12-3/TRBV12-4; j_call: TRBJ1-1; cdr3_aa: ASSLFGGEAF
v_call: TRBV27; j_call: TRBJ1-5; cdr3_aa: ASSFTGGGQPQH
v_call: TRBV30; j_call: TRBJ1-1; cdr3_aa: AGRFTEYTEAF
v_call: TRBV9; j_call: TRBJ2-3; cdr3_aa: ASSVVPTDTQY
v_call: TRBV5-1; j_call: TRBJ2-1; cdr3_aa: ASSFYPGSYNEQF
v_call: TRBV29-1; j_call: TRBJ1-1; cdr3_aa: SAAIATNTEAF
v_call: TRBV18; j_call: TRBJ1-1; cdr3_aa: ASSQGGREAF
v_call: TRBV18; j_call: TRBJ2-2; cdr3_aa: ASSPGQVLNTGELF
v_call: TRBV9; j_call: TRBJ2-7; cdr3_aa: ASNGGSESEQY
v_call: TRBV28; j_call: TRBJ1-1; cdr3_aa: ASNTPGRRAEAF
v_call: TRBV10-1; j_call: TRBJ2-3; cdr3_aa: ASSDKGIGRDTQY
v_call: TRBV6-1; j_call: TRBJ1-5; cdr3_aa: ASTPWEGNQPQH
v_call: TRBV3-1; j_call: TRBJ1-1; cdr3_aa: ASSHGGIMAF
v_call: TRBV5-4; j_call: TRBJ2-2; cdr3_aa: ASSPGISGHANTGELF
v_call: TRBV20-1; j_call: TRBJ1-5; cdr3_aa: SARDGGGASQPQH
v_call: TRBV18; j_call: TRBJ2-7; cdr3_aa: ASSPSGQGASEQY
v_call: TRBV2; j_call: TRBJ1-5; cdr3_aa: ASGRGEQPQH
v_call: TRBV20-1; j_call: TRBJ2-3; cdr3_aa: SAWDSVYVDTQY
v_call: TRBV10-1; j_call: TRBJ2-3; cdr3_aa: ASSESTGGTDTQY
v_call: TRBV12-3/TRBV12-4; j_call: TRBJ2-5; cdr3_aa: ASSLAPPGAGPQETQY
v_call: TRBV7-9; j_call: TRBJ2-1; cdr3_aa: ASSPRIASSYNEQF
v_call: TRBV5-1; j_call: TRBJ2-1; cdr3_aa: ASSLAPLNEQF
v_call: TRBV5-1; j_call: TRBJ2-1; cdr3_aa: ASSVGLATEQF
v_call: TRBV6-1; j_call: TRBJ1-5; cdr3_aa: ASGGVYSNQPQH
v_call: TRBV28; j_call: TRBJ2-7; cdr3_aa: ASSLLSGIGGYEQY
v_call: TRBV12-3/TRBV12-4; j_call: TRBJ2-7; cdr3_aa: ASSLTVSYEQY
v_call: TRBV3-1; j_call: TRBJ2-7; cdr3_aa: ASSQVGTSGSNEQY
v_call: TRBV19; j_call: TRBJ2-2; cdr3_aa: ASSISVSNTGELF
v_call: TRBV29-1; j_call: TRBJ1-2; cdr3_aa: SVQLSDRDRPRRANYGYT
v_call: TRBV5-5; j_call: TRBJ2-7; cdr3_aa: PPGQGTYEQY
v_call: TRBV28; j_call: TRBJ2-2; cdr3_aa: ASSLDKNTGELF
v_call: TRBV6-1; j_call: TRBJ1-1; cdr3_aa: AATGTGEAF
v_call: TRBV6-1; j_call: TRBJ2-7; cdr3_aa: ASRDPRSGSYEQY
v_call: TRBV19; j_call: TRBJ2-2; cdr3_aa: ASKTRGNTGELF
v_call: TRBV20-1; j_call: TRBJ1-5; cdr3_aa: SARWGGYNQPQH
v_call: TRBV11-2; j_call: TRBJ2-1; cdr3_aa: ASSLARPTASGGTSYNEQF
v_call: TRBV2; j_call: TRBJ1-5; cdr3_aa: ASKGELSENQPQH
v_call: TRBV10-3; j_call: TRBJ2-2; cdr3_aa: AISGGPTGTNTGELF
v_call: TRBV18; j_call: TRBJ2-1; cdr3_aa: ASSSSTGDKRYNEQF
v_call: TRBV6-1; j_call: TRBJ2-1; cdr3_aa: ASSGRDRSYNEQF
v_call: TRBV7-2; j_call: TRBJ2-7; cdr3_aa: ASSLARGLGVRYEQY
v_call: TRBV30; j_call: TRBJ2-5; cdr3_aa: AWSVWFGTSGRLEETQY
v_call: TRBV3-1; j_call: TRBJ2-7; cdr3_aa: ASSQAGASYEQY